This T cell receptor beta chain originates from a study of T cell repertoires in ileal Crohn's disease. Per sample, roughly 0.45 micrograms of biopsy DNA were TCRB immunosequenced. Produced via immunoSEQ multiplex PCR; TCRdb's table is partial and in-frame only. The sample shows thousands of clones, nearly 85% of them seen only once. The ends lost 5 bases at V and 1 base at J; junction bases unmatched: 7. The CDR3 spans 16 residues. The germline CDR1 and CDR2 sequences are LNHDA and SQIVND (reference sequence). Sequencing used ileal tissue. V gene TRBV19 combines with J gene TRBJ1-1; 10 nucleotides agree with TRBD1. This clonotype originated in an adult with Crohn's disease. CDR3 protein: CASSGGQGSRNTEAFF. CDR3 coding DNA: TGTGCCAGTAGTGGGGGACAGGGGAGTCGGAACACTGAAGCTTTCTTT.